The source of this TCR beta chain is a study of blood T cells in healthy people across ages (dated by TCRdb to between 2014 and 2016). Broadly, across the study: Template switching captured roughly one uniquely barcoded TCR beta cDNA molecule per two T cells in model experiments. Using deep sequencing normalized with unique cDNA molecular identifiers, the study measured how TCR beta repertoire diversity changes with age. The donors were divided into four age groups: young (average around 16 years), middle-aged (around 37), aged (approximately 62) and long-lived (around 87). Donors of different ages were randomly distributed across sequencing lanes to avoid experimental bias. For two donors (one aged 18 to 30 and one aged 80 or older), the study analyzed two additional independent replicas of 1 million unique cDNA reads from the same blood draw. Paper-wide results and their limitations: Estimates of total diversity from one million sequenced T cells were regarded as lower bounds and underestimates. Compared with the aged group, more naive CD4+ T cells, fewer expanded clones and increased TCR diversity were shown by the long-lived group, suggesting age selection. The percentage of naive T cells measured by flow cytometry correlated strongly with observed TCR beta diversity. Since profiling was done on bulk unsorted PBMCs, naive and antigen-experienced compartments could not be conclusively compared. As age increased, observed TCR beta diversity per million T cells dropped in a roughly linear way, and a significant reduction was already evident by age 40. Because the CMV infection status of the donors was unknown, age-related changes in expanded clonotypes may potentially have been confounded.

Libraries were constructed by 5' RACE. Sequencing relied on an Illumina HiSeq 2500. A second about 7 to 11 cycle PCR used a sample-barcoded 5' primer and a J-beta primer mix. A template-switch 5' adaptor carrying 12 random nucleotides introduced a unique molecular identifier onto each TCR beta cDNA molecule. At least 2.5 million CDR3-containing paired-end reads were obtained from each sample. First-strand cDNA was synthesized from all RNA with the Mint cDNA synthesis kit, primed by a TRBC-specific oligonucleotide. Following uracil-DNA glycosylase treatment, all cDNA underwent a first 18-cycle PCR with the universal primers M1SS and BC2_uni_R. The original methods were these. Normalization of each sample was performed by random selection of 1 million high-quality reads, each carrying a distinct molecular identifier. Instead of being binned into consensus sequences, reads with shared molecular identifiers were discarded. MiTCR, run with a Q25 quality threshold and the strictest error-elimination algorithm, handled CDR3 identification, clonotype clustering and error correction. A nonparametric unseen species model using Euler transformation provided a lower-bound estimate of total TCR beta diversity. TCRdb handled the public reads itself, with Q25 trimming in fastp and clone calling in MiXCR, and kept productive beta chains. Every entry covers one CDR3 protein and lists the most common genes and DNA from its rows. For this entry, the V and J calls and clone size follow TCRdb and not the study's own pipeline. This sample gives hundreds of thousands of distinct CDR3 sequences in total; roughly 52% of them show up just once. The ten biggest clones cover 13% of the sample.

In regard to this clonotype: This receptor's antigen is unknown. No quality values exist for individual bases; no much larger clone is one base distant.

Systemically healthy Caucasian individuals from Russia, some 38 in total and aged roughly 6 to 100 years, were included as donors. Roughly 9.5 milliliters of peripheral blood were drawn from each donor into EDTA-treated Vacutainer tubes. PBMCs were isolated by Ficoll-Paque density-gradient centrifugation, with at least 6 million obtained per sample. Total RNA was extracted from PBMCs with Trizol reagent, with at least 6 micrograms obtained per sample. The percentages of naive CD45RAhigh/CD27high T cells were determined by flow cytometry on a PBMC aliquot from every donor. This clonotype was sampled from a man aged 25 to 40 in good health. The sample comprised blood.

The CDR3 protein sequence reads: CAIQTPGGYEQYF. The nucleotide sequence is given as TGTGCCATCCAAACCCCAGGGGGCTACGAGCAGTACTTC. The rearrangement combines TRBV10-3 with TRBJ2-7; TRBD1 matches 7 bases in the middle. The germline V gene gives CDR1 as ENHRY and CDR2 as SYGVKD. Relative to germline, V is missing 8 bases and J is missing 3 bases, with 7 bases of the junction outside any gene match. Its CDR3 holds 13 amino acids, cysteine through phenylalanine. Only CDR3 DNA remains: 39 bases, in frame from the first base.